This passage covers 2 T cell receptor beta chains from one sample sequenced in a study of chronic HIV infection and antiretroviral therapy. TCRdb reanalysed the 5' RACE reads using MiXCR and keeps one entry per CDR3 protein. The sample contains 40,000 to 50,000 distinct CDR3 sequences, approximately 19% of which appear only once. Sequencing was performed on peripheral blood. The source is an adult who had HIV and had not received antiretroviral therapy, or was an uninfected healthy control (not recorded which).

This chain connects TRBV27 to TRBJ1-1, with TRBD1 identical over 8 bases. The germline CDR1 and CDR2 sequences are MNHEY and SMNVEV (reference sequence). CDR3 length equals 16 residues. With 0 bases clipped from V and 4 bases from J, the junction kept 7 bases outside the gene matches. The CDR3 protein is CASSLSSPDRATEAFF. The CDR3 DNA follows: TGTGCCAGCAGTTTATCGTCCCCGGACAGGGCCACTGAAGCTTTCTTT.

This chain uses TRBV6-6 with TRBJ1-1, with D uncertain. Trimming stripped 6 bases from V and 3 bases from J, with 11 bases between. CDR3 length: 13 residues. Germline values: CDR1 MNHNY, CDR2 SVGAGI (reference sequence). The CDR3 bases are TGTGCCAGCAGGGGTCTTGAGGACACTGAAGCTTTCTTT. Residues: CASRGLEDTEAFF.